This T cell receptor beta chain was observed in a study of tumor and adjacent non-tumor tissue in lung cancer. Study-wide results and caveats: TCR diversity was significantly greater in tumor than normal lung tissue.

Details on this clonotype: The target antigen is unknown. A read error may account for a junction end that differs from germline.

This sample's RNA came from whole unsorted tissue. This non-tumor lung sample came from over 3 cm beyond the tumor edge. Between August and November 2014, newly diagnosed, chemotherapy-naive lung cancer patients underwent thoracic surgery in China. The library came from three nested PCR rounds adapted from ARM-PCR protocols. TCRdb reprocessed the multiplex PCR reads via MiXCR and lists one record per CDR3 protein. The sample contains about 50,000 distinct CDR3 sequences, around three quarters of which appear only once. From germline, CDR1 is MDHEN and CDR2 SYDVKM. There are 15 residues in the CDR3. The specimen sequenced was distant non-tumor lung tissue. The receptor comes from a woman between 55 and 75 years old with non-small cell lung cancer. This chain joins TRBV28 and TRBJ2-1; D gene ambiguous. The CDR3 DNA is TGTGCCAGCAGTTCGGCGGTGGGCTCCCACAATGAGCAGTTCTTC. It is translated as CASSSAVGSHNEQFF.